One T cell receptor beta chain is described in this entry. No antigen is known for it. No clone much larger than this one lies a single base away; base qualities are absent. The time point label here, explained by the study, means: 2015-2016 season, 7 days after influenza vaccination. Adults received seasonal inactivated influenza vaccine (Fluvarix), and TCRB sequencing tracked sorted blood CD4 subsets before and after vaccination. Subjects were considered eligible if community-dwelling and if influenza vaccine had not been received in the prior 6 months. Influenza vaccine contraindications, substance abuse, HIV/AIDS, active malignancy, immunomodulatory medication and active illness such as respiratory infection were included among the exclusion criteria. At each time point, roughly 35 to 100 mL of blood was collected. Ficoll-Paque PLUS or SepMate separation was used to isolate PBMC. CXCR5- memory CD4 T cells were sorted as a comparison non-Tfh subset. Before DNA was extracted, the cell subsets were sorted from PBMC using a BD FACS Aria.

This entry is derived from a study of follicular helper T cells after annual influenza vaccination (dated by TCRdb to the late 2010s). In the study overall: Blood was collected on days 0, 7 and 28 after each seasonal influenza vaccination. To study recall of cTfh clones, some subjects were followed through successive annual vaccinations in the 2013-2014, 2014-2015 and 2015-2016 seasons. One week after vaccination, a second recruited cohort of 11 to 12 subjects (Table S1) displayed a similar ICOS+CD38+ cTfh response. Six subjects had multi-year samples: four covered two vaccination seasons and two covered three seasons. Samples from 2013-2014 were cryopreserved, whereas samples from 2015 were processed immediately after collection.

Libraries were prepared through the immunoSEQ multiplex PCR assay. Adaptive Biotechnologies handled the TCRB amplification, library preparation, sequencing and preliminary bioinformatics at Survey level resolution. The published analysis was carried out like this. Clonality was calculated in R as 1 minus normalized Shannon entropy, and the Gini index was computed with the R package ineq. The overlap score was defined as the summed counts of shared sequences divided by the total counts of all sequences in both compared samples. Shared-clonotype significance used Fisher's exact test assuming a theoretical repertoire of 10^7 TCRB sequences. This immuneACCESS table, as held by TCRdb, lists in-frame sequences with V and J called but not all clones. Of the missing ones, under half trace to an unresolved V gene in checked studies; the others have no known cause. From that table come the V and J calls and clone size; the DNA was used to work out D and trimming. This sample comprises roughly 10,000 clones, approximately 82% of them detected only once. The ten largest clones add up to roughly 0.37% of the sample.

General findings and caveats noted by the study authors: Rare clonotypes could not be sampled because productive TCRB sequences were recovered from only about 9.5-23% of the analyzed cells. A recurrent oligoclonal ICOS+CD38+ cTfh response containing tetramer and AIM influenza-specific clonotypes was recalled by successive annual vaccinations. Day 7 ICOS+CD38+ clones were most often found later in ICOS-CD38- cTfh, suggesting that subset may serve as a memory reservoir. ICOS+CD38+ cTfh clonality correlated with the frequency of that population, and its change correlated with the change in circulating plasmablast frequency. In the assessment of influenza clone enrichment, the possibility that the much larger non-cTfh compartments were undersampled could not be ruled out.

Including cysteine and phenylalanine, the CDR3 has 13 amino acids. Only the CDR3 DNA is retained, 39 bases long and in frame from the first base. Deletion took 0 bases off V and 4 bases off J, with a span of 7 bases between the germline ends. The germline V gene sets CDR1 to SGHRS and CDR2 to YFSETQ. The sample here was CXCR5- memory CD4+ T cells sorted from blood, taken 7 days after influenza vaccination. According to the study, the label for this sample's cell subset or site signals: CXCR5- memory CD4 T cells. The chain employs TRBV5-1 and TRBJ2-5; no D gene call is confident. This TCR was recovered from an adult who received the influenza vaccine. DNA sequence: TGCGCCAGCAGCTTGGGGCAGCGAGAGACCCAGTACTTC. The encoded protein is CASSLGQRETQYF.